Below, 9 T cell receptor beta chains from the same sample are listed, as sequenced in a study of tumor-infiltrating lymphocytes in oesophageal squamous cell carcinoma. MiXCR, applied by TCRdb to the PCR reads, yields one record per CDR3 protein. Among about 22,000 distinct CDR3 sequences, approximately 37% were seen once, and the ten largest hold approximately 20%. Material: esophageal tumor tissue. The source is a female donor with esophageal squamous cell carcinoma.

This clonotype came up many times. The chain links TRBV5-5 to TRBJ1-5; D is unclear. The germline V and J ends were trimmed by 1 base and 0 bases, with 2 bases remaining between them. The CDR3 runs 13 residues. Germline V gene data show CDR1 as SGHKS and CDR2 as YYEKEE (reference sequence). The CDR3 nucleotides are TGTGCCAGCAGCTTGTATAGCAATCAGCCCCAGCATTTT. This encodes CASSLYSNQPQHF.

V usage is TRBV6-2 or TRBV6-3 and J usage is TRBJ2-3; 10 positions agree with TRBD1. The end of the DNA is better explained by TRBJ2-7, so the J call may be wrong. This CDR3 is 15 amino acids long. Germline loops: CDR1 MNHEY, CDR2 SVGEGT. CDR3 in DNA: TGTGCCAGCAGTTACGGGGGACAGGGGAAAAACGAGCAGTACTTC. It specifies CASSYGGQGKNEQYF.

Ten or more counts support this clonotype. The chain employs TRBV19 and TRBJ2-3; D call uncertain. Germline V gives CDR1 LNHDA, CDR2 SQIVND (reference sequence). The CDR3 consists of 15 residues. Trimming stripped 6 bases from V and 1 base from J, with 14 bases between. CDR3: CASRDRAHGTDTQYF. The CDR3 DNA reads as TGTGCCAGTAGGGATCGGGCACACGGCACAGATACGCAGTATTTT.

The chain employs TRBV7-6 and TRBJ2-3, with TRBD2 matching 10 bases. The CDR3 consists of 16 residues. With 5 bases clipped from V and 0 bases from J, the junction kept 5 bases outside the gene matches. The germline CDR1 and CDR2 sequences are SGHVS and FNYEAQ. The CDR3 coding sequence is TGTGCCAGCAGCCTCGGACTAGCGGCTAGCACAGATACGCAGTATTTT. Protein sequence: CASSLGLAASTDTQYF.

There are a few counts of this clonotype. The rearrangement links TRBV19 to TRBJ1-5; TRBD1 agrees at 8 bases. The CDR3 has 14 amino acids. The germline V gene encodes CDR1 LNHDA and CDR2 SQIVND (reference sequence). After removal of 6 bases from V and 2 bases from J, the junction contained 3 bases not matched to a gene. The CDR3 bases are TGTGCCAGTAGCACACAGGGGGGCAATCAGCCCCAGCATTTT. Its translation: CASSTQGGNQPQHF.

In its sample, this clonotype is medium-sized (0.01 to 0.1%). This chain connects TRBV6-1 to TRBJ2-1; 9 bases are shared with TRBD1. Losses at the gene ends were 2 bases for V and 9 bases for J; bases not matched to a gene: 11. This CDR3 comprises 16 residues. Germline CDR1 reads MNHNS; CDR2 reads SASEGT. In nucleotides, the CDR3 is TGTGCCAGCAGTGAAAGTGCGGGGACAGGGTATCCTGAGCAGTTCTTC. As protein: CASSESAGTGYPEQFF.

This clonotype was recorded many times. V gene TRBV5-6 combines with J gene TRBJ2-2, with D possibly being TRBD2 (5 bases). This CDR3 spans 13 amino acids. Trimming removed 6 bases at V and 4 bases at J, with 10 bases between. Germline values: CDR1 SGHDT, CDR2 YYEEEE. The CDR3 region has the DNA TGTGCCAGCACCCTGGACTTCACCGGGGAGCTGTTTTTT. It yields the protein CASTLDFTGELFF.

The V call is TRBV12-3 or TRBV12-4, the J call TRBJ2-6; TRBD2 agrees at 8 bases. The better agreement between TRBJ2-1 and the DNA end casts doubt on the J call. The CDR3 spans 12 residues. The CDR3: CASSLKRERQFF. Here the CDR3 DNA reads TGTGCCAGCAGTCTGAAGCGGGAGAGGCAGTTCTTC.

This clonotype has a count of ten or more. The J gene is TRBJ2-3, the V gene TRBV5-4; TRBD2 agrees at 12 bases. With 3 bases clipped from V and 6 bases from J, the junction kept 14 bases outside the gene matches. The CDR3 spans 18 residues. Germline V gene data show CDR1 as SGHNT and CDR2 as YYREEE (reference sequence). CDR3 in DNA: TGTGCCAGCAGCTCCGAGATAGGACTAGCGGGAATTAGCGATACGCAGTATTTT. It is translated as CASSSEIGLAGISDTQYF.